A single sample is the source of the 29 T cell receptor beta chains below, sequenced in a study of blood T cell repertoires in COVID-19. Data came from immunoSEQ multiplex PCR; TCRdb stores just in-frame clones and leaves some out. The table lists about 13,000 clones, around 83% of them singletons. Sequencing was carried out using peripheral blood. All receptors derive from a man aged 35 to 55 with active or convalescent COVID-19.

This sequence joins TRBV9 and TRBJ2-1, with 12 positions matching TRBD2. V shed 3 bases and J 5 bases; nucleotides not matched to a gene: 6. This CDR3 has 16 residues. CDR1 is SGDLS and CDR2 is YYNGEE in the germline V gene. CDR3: CASSARLAGDHNEQFF. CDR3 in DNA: TGTGCCAGCAGCGCCCGACTAGCGGGGGACCACAATGAGCAGTTCTTC.

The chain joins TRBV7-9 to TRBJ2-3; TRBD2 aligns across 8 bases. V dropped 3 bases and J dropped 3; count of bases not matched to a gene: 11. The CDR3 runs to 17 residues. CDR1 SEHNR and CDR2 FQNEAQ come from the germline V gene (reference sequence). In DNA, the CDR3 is TGTGCCAGCAGCTTGACCGAAAGCGGGGGAGGAACAGATACGCAGTATTTT. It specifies CASSLTESGGGTDTQYF.

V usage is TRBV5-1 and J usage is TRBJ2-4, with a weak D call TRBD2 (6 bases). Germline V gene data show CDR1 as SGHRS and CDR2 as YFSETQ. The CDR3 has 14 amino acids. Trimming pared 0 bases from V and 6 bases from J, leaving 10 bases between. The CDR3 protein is CASSLGSGGNIQYF. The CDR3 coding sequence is TGCGCCAGCAGCTTGGGGTCCGGGGGAAACATTCAGTACTTC.

The CDR3, as DNA: TGTGCCAGCACCACCGTCCGGGGGGGCAACACCTTC. Translation gives CASTTVRGGNTF. The genes are TRBV12-3 or TRBV12-4 and TRBJ1-2; tentative D call: TRBD1 (6 bases). This CDR3 comprises 12 residues. V lost 7 bases to trimming and J lost 12 bases, with 18 bases between them.

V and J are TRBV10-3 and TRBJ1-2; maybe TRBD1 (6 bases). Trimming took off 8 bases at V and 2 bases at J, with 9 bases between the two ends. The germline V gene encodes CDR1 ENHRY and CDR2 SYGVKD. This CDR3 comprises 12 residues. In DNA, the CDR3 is TGTGCCATCGGACAGTTAAACTATGGCTACACCTTC. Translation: CAIGQLNYGYTF.

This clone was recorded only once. The CDR3 protein is CASSFNSGSIGEQFF. For the CDR3, the DNA is TGTGCCAGCAGCTTTAATAGCGGGAGTATAGGTGAGCAGTTCTTC. V is TRBV11-2 and J is TRBJ2-1; TRBD2 matches 9 bases. This CDR3 region has 15 residues. The V gene's germline CDR1 is SGHAT and CDR2 FQNNGV. The trim removed 3 bases at V and 9 bases at J, leaving 9 bases unmatched. The whole variable domain, remainder taken from reference TRBV11-2 and TRBJ2-1, is EAGVAQSPRYKIIEKRQSVAFWCNPISGHATLYWYQQILGQGPKLLIQFQNNGVVDDSQLPKDRFSAERLKGVDSTLKIQPAKLEDSAVYLCASSFNSGSIGEQFFGPGTRLTVL.

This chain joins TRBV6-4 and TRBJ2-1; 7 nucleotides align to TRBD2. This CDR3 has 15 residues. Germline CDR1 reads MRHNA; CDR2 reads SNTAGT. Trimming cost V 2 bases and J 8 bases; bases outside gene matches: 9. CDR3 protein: CASSDGGSDNDEQFF. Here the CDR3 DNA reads TGTGCCAGCAGTGACGGCGGGAGCGATAATGATGAGCAGTTCTTC.

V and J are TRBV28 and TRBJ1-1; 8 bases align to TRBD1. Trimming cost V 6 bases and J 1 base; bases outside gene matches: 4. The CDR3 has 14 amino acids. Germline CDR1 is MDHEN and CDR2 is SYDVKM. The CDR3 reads CASRTDRGNTEAFF. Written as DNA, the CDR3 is TGTGCCAGCAGAACCGACAGGGGGAACACTGAAGCTTTCTTT.

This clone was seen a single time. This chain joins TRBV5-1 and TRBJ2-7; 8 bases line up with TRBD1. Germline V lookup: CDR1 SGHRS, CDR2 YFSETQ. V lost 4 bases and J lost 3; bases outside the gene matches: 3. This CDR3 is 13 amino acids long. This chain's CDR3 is CASSVTGGYEQYF. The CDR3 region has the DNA TGCGCCAGCAGCGTAACAGGGGGCTACGAGCAGTACTTC.

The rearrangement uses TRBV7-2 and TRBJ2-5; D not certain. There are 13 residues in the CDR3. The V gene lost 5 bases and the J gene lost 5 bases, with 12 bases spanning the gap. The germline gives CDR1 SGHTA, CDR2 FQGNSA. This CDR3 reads CASSPYEVETQYF. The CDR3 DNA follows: TGTGCCAGCAGCCCCTACGAGGTGGAGACCCAGTACTTC.

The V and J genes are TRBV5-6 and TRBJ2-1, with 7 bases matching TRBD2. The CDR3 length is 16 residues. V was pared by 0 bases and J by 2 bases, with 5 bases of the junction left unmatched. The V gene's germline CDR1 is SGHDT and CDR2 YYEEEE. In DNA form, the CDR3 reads TGTGCCAGCAGCTTGGAGGAGGCGGGGGCCTACAATGAGCAGTTCTTC. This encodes CASSLEEAGAYNEQFF.

CDR3 in DNA: TGTGCCTGGAGTCCTAAACTAGGGGGCTGGAGAACTGAAGCTTTCTTT. Translation gives CAWSPKLGGWRTEAFF. The chain recombines TRBV30 with TRBJ1-1; 7 bases fit TRBD1. Germline CDR1 is GTSNPN and CDR2 is SVGIG (reference sequence). CDR3 length: 16 amino acids. Unmatched junction bases numbered 14, after V lost 2 bases and J lost 5 bases.

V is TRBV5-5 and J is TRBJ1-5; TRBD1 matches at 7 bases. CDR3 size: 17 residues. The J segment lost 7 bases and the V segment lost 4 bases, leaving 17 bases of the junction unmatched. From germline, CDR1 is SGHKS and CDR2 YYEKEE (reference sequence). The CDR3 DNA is TGTGCCAGCAGCCCGGGGCGGGGACAGTTGACGCTCCAGCCCCAGCATTTT. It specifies CASSPGRGQLTLQPQHF.

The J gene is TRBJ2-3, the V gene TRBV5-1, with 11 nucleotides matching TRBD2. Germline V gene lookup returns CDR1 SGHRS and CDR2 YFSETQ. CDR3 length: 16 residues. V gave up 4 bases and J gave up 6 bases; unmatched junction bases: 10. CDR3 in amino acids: CASSKGLADQGDTQYF. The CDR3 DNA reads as TGCGCCAGCAGCAAGGGACTAGCGGATCAAGGTGATACGCAGTATTTT.

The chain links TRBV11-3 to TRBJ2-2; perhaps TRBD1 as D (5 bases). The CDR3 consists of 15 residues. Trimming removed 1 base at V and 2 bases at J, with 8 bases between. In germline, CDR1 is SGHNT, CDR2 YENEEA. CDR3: CASSLGGHNTGELFF. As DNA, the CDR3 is TGTGCCAGCAGCTTAGGCGGACATAACACCGGGGAGCTGTTTTTT.

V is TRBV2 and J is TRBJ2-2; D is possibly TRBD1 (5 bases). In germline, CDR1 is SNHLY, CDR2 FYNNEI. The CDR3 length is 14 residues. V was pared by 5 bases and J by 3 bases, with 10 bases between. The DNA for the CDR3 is TGTGCCAGCAGTCAGGGTACATACACCGGGGAGCTGTTTTTT. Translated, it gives CASSQGTYTGELFF.

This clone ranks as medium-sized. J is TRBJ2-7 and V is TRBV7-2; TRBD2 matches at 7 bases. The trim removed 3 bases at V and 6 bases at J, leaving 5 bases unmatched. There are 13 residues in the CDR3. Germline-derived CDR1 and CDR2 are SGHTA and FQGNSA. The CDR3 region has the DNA TGTGCCAGCAGCTTTACTAGCGAGAGCGAGCAGTACTTC. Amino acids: CASSFTSESEQYF.

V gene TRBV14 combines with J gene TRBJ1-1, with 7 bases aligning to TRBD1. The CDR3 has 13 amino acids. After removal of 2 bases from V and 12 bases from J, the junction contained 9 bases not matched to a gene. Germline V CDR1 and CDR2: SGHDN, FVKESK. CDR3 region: CASSQNTGVGTFF. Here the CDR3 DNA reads TGTGCCAGCAGCCAAAATACAGGGGTCGGGACTTTCTTT. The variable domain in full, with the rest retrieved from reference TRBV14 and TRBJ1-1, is EAGVTQFPSHSVIEKGQTVTLRCDPISGHDNLYWYRRVMGKEIKFLLHFVKESKQDESGMPNNRFLAERTGGTYSTLKVQPAELEDSGVYFCASSQNTGVGTFFGQGTRLTVV.

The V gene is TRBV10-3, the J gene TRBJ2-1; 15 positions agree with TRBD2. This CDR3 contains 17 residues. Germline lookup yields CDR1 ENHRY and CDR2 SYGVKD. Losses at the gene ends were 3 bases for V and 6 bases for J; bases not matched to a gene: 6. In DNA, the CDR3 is TGTGCCATCAGTGAACCCGGACTAGCGGGGGGGATCAATGAGCAGTTCTTC. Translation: CAISEPGLAGGINEQFF.

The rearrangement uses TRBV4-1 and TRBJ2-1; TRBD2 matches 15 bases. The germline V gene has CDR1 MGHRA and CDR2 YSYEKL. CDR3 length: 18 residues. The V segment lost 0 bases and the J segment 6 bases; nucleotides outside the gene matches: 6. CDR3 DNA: TGCGCCAGCAGCCAAGATGGACTAGCGGGAGGGCAAGTCAATGAGCAGTTCTTC. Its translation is CASSQDGLAGGQVNEQFF.

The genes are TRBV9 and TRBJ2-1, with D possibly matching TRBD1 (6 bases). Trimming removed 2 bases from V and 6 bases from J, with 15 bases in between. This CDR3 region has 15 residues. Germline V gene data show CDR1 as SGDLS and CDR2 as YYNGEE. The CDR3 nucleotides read TGTGCCAGCAGCGTGAGTCTCGAGGGGGTCAATGAGCAGTTCTTC. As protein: CASSVSLEGVNEQFF.

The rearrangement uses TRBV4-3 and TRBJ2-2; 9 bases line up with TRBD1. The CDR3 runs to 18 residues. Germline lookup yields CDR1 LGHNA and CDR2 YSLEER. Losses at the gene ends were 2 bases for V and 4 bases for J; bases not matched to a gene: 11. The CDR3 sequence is CASSQFVGQGKGTGELFF. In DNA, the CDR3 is TGCGCCAGCAGCCAATTCGTGGGACAGGGAAAGGGCACCGGGGAGCTGTTTTTT.

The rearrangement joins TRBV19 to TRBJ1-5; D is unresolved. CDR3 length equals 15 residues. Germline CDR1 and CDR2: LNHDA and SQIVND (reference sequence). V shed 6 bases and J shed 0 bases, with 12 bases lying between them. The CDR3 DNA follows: TGTGCCAGTAGGTCCGGGGAGGGTAGCAATCAGCCCCAGCATTTT. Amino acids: CASRSGEGSNQPQHF.

In DNA form, the CDR3 reads TGCAGCGTCCGGGACTCTGGAAACACCATATATTTT. Protein sequence: CSVRDSGNTIYF. The chain carries TRBV29-1 and TRBJ1-3; D is uncertain. CDR1 SQVTM and CDR2 ANQGSEA come from the germline V gene. This CDR3 comprises 12 residues. Trimming removed 6 bases from V and 0 bases from J, with 6 bases in between.

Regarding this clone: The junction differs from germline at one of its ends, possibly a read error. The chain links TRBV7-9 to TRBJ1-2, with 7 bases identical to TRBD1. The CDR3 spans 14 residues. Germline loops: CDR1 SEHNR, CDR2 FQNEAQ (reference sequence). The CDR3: CATSLVRQGNGYTF. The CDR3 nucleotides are TGTGCCACCAGCTTAGTTCGACAGGGCAATGGCTACACCTTC.

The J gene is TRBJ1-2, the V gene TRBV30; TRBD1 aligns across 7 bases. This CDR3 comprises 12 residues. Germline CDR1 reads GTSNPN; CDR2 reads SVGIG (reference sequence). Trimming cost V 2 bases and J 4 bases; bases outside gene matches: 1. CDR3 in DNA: TGTGCCTGGAGTCGGACAGGCTATGGCTACACCTTC. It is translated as CAWSRTGYGYTF.

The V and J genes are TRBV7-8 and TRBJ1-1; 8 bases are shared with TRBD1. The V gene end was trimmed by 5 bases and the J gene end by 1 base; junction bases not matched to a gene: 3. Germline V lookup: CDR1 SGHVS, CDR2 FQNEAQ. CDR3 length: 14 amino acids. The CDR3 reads CASSPGQANTEAFF. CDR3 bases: TGTGCCAGCAGCCCGGGACAGGCGAACACTGAAGCTTTCTTT.

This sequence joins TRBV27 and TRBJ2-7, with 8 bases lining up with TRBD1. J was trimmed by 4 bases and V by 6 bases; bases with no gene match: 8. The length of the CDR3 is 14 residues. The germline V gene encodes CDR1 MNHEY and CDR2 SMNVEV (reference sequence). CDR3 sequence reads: CASSRGTGGYEQYF. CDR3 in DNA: TGTGCCAGCAGCCGGGGGACAGGAGGGTACGAGCAGTACTTC.

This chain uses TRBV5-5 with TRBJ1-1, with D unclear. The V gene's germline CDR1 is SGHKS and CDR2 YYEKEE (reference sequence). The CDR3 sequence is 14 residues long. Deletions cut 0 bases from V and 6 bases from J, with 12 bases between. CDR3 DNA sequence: TGTGCCAGCAGCTTGGGGGCAGGAAATCCTGAAGCTTTCTTT. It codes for CASSLGAGNPEAFF.